This record covers a single TCR beta chain. Its antigen is undetermined. PCR involved 60 Vbeta and 13 Jbeta primers. Here immunoSEQ multiplex PCR was the method, and the copy in TCRdb shows in-frame clones only, minus some. The top ten hold around 2.5% of the sample, which has fewer than 200,000 clones, about three quarters seen once. This sample is drawn from a study of cytomegalovirus exposure and HLA in healthy donors. Study summary: The study placed 70% to 90% of its approximately 430 genotyped donors in the Caucasian-associated ancestry cluster. General study points: Earlier findings revealed that most TCR beta V segments proved productive either about 90% or about 30% of the time. In a later analysis, HLA-associated TCR beta chains were more clonally expanded than equally common others.

Germline CDR1 SGHTA, CDR2 FQGNSA. The CDR3 runs to 16 residues. V was clipped by 3 bases and J by 4 bases; unmatched bases: 6. The chain carries TRBV7-2 and TRBJ2-3, with 11 bases lining up with TRBD2. Sequenced material: PBMCs. The receptor was isolated from a woman aged 40-49 years in good health and CMV-seropositive. This CDR3 is CASSFTLLAGADTQYF. CDR3 DNA sequence: TGTGCCAGCAGCTTCACTCTACTAGCGGGGGCAGATACGCAGTATTTT.